In its sample, the clone carrying this T cell receptor beta chain was seen a few times. Its antigen is undetermined. One end of the junction fails to match germline, which may point to a read error. The data originate from a study of cytomegalovirus exposure and HLA in healthy donors. Germline CDR1 reads SEHNR; CDR2 reads FQNEAQ (reference sequence). This CDR3 has 15 amino acids. The PCR ran on 60 Vbeta and 13 Jbeta primers. Data came from immunoSEQ multiplex PCR; TCRdb stores just in-frame clones and leaves some out. Of approximately 100,000 clones in the sample, roughly 74% are singletons; the top ten hold roughly 2%. Study-wide findings and caveats: Using a false discovery rate of 0.05, a later analysis showed that 16,951 TCR beta sequences were associated with HLA alleles.

This receptor was obtained from a middle-aged woman in good health and CMV-seronegative. The genes are TRBV7-9 and TRBJ1-5; 10 bases align to TRBD1. Sequenced sample: PBMCs. This chain's CDR3 is CSSSPGTGENQPQHF. CDR3 nucleotides: TGTTCCAGCAGCCCCGGGACAGGGGAAAATCAGCCCCAGCATTTT.